These T cell receptor beta chains were read from a single sample in a study of shared clonotypes between healthy human individuals. TCRdb keeps only in-frame clones here, not all; method: immunoSEQ multiplex PCR. Seen here are more than 2 million clones, nearly 97% observed once, and the top ten hold roughly 0.13%. Sequencing input: naive CD4+ T cells sorted from blood. These receptors all stem from a man aged 18 to 30 in good health. Each CDR3 is given with its conserved first and last residue. A D gene is named only where the DNA matches it firmly. Clone size, where shown, is once, few, many, or a class for clones that have expanded.

v_gene,d_gene,abundance,j_gene,CDR3aa,CDR3nt
TRBV9,NA,NA,TRBJ2-3,CASSLGSGTSTDTQYF,TGTGCCAGCAGTCTGGGGAGCGGGACAAGCACAGATACGCAGTATTTT
TRBV30,NA,NA,TRBJ2-7,CAWSLLGIEQYF,TGTGCCTGGAGCCTCTTGGGGATCGAGCAGTACTTC
TRBV28,NA,NA,TRBJ1-2,CASSPGLGYGYTF,TGTGCCAGCAGTCCGGGACTGGGGTATGGCTACACCTTC
TRBV2,TRBD1,NA,TRBJ1-4,CASRDNLDRATNEKLFF,TGTGCCAGCAGGGACAATCTCGACAGGGCAACTAATGAAAAACTGTTTTTT
TRBV11-2,NA,NA,TRBJ2-2,CASSLGLAGELFF,TGTGCCAGCAGCTTAGGCCTGGCCGGGGAGCTGTTTTTT
TRBV18,NA,NA,TRBJ2-2,CASSPPVTTGTGELFF,TGTGCCAGCTCACCACCGGTCACCACAGGGACCGGGGAGCTGTTTTTT
TRBV6-5,TRBD1,NA,TRBJ1-6,CASSYGQGAGSPLHF,TGTGCCAGCAGCTACGGACAGGGGGCAGGTTCACCCCTCCACTTT
TRBV25-1,NA,NA,TRBJ2-7,CASSVLTFQGKTYEQYF,TGTGCCAGCAGTGTCCTCACCTTTCAGGGGAAAACCTACGAGCAGTACTTC
TRBV7-9,TRBD1,NA,TRBJ1-4,CASSKPLGTDFNEKLFF,TGTGCCAGCAGTAAACCACTGGGGACAGATTTTAATGAAAAACTGTTTTTT
TRBV18,NA,once,TRBJ2-1,CASARSPSSNEQFF,TGTGCCAGCGCTCGATCCCCCAGCTCCAATGAGCAGTTCTTC
TRBV2,NA,NA,TRBJ1-5,CASRERTGLEQPQHF,TGTGCCAGCAGGGAACGTACAGGGCTGGAACAGCCCCAGCATTTT
TRBV2,TRBD1,NA,TRBJ2-5,CASSGQGPETQYF,TGTGCCAGCAGTGGACAGGGGCCAGAGACCCAGTACTTC
TRBV11-2,NA,NA,TRBJ1-6,CASSADGVSPLHF,TGTGCCAGCAGCGCTGACGGTGTTTCACCCCTCCACTTT
TRBV20-1,NA,once,TRBJ2-7,CSARKNEQYF,TGCAGTGCTAGGAAGAACGAGCAGTACTTC
TRBV25-1,NA,NA,TRBJ2-2,CASSELFGELFF,TGTGCCAGCAGTGAATTATTCGGGGAGCTGTTTTTT
TRBV18,NA,once,TRBJ2-1,CASSPSTGNEQFF,TGTGCCAGCTCACCATCTACGGGCAATGAGCAGTTCTTC
TRBV10-3,TRBD2,NA,TRBJ2-7,CAISVGLAGYEQYF,TGTGCCATCAGTGTAGGTCTAGCGGGTTACGAGCAGTACTTC
TRBV28,TRBD2,NA,TRBJ2-7,CASSLVGLGVNEQYF,TGTGCCAGCAGCCTCGTCGGACTAGGGGTAAACGAGCAGTACTTC
TRBV7-2,NA,NA,TRBJ1-2,CASSLGDRPYGYTF,TGTGCCAGCAGCTTAGGGGACCGCCCATATGGCTACACCTTC
TRBV7-2,TRBD2,NA,TRBJ2-3,CASRSGLAGGTDTQYF,TGTGCCAGCAGATCAGGACTAGCGGGGGGCACAGATACGCAGTATTTT
TRBV5-1,NA,NA,TRBJ1-3,CASSLEGSGNTIYF,TGCGCCAGCAGCTTGGAGGGATCTGGAAACACCATATATTTT
TRBV7-2,TRBD2,NA,TRBJ2-7,CASSREGLAGEQYF,TGTGCCAGCAGCAGAGAGGGACTAGCGGGCGAGCAGTACTTC